The text below deals with one T cell receptor (beta chain). This record belongs to a study of regulatory T cells in long-lasting Graves disease. To make TCR beta libraries, researchers used iRepertoire HTBI primers and Arm-PCR of CDR3 regions. Original handling: Sample data revealed some 58 TRBV and over eleven TRBJ segments. TCRdb analysed the multiplex PCR reads with MiXCR anew, one entry per CDR3 protein. In this record, the V and J calls reflect TCRdb's handling and not the investigators' own analysis. The sample includes hundreds of thousands of distinct CDR3 sequences, 15% to 20% of them seen just once. Time point in this sample: newly diagnosed GD, antithyroid drugs for less than 3 months. After RNA was extracted from PBMCs, the TCR library was made from it. From germline, CDR1 is SGHAT and CDR2 FQNNGV. This CDR3 contains 16 residues. V lost 2 bases and J lost 1, with 15 bases in between.

The source was peripheral blood mononuclear cells (PBMCs), collected at new diagnosis, from a patient treated with antithyroid drugs. This sequence originates from a female donor with Graves disease. V and J are TRBV11-2 and TRBJ2-7, with D possibly matching TRBD2 (6 bases). The CDR3 region is CASSLSKGLSSYEQYF. CDR3 nucleotides: TGTGCCAGCAGCTTATCCAAGGGACTCTCATCCTACGAGCAGTACTTC.